These T cell receptor beta chains were read from a single sample in a study of blood T cell repertoires in COVID-19. The data were produced by immunoSEQ multiplex PCR, yet TCRdb's version contains in-frame clones alone and is incomplete. Of approximately 61,000 clones listed, approximately 77% are singletons. The source material was peripheral blood. The receptors originated from a human donor in a cohort sampled during active COVID-19. Each CDR3 is given with its conserved first and last residue. Fields, in order: D gene, J gene, V gene, clone size, CDR3 DNA, CDR3 protein. D genes are given only for firm matches. A clone size is listed for some rows: how often the clone was seen (once, few, many), or a class if it is expanded.

D gene: NA
J gene: TRBJ2-7
V gene: TRBV2
clone size: NA
CDR3 DNA: TGTGCCAGCAGTTGGGTACAGGGTGGATCGTACGAGCAGTACTTC
CDR3 protein: CASSWVQGGSYEQYF

D gene: NA
J gene: TRBJ2-7
V gene: TRBV6-1
clone size: NA
CDR3 DNA: TGTGCCAGCAGTGAAACGTCAGGGGGGTGGGAGCAGTACTTC
CDR3 protein: CASSETSGGWEQYF

D gene: TRBD1
J gene: TRBJ1-6
V gene: TRBV10-3
clone size: NA
CDR3 DNA: TGTGCCATCAGGGGACAGGCCAATAATTCACCCCTCCACTTT
CDR3 protein: CAIRGQANNSPLHF

D gene: NA
J gene: TRBJ1-2
V gene: TRBV18
clone size: NA
CDR3 DNA: TGTGCCAGCTCACCGTTAACTCAGACAGACTCCTTTGGCTACACCTTC
CDR3 protein: CASSPLTQTDSFGYTF

D gene: TRBD2
J gene: TRBJ2-1
V gene: TRBV10-3
clone size: NA
CDR3 DNA: TGTGCCGTACAGCGGGGTTCCTACAATGAGCAGTTCTTC
CDR3 protein: CAVQRGSYNEQFF

D gene: NA
J gene: TRBJ2-3
V gene: TRBV3-1/TRBV3-2
clone size: NA
CDR3 DNA: TGTGCCAGCAGCCCTGGACTTGATACGCAGTATTTT
CDR3 protein: CASSPGLDTQYF

D gene: NA
J gene: TRBJ1-4
V gene: TRBV9
clone size: NA
CDR3 DNA: TGTGCCAGCAGCGAGGGGCTAGGGCATGAAAAACTGTTTTTT
CDR3 protein: CASSEGLGHEKLFF

D gene: TRBD2
J gene: TRBJ2-7
V gene: TRBV4-1
clone size: NA
CDR3 DNA: TGCGCCAGCAGCTATAGGACTAGCGGGGGCGACGAGCAGTACTTC
CDR3 protein: CASSYRTSGGDEQYF

D gene: NA
J gene: TRBJ1-5
V gene: TRBV15
clone size: NA
CDR3 DNA: TGTGCCACAAATACAGGACGGAATAGCAATCAGCCCCAGCATTTT
CDR3 protein: CATNTGRNSNQPQHF

D gene: NA
J gene: TRBJ1-1
V gene: TRBV4-3
clone size: NA
CDR3 DNA: TGCGCCAGCAGCCAAGAGAGGGGGACGGCCCTGAACACTGAAGCTTTCTTT
CDR3 protein: CASSQERGTALNTEAFF

D gene: TRBD1
J gene: TRBJ1-2
V gene: TRBV24-1
clone size: NA
CDR3 DNA: TGTGCCACCAGTGACCCCGGGACAGGGTTGGATGGCTACACCTTC
CDR3 protein: CATSDPGTGLDGYTF

D gene: NA
J gene: TRBJ2-1
V gene: TRBV5-1
clone size: NA
CDR3 DNA: TGCGCCAGCAGCTTGGGGTCCAACTCCAATGAGCAGTTCTTC
CDR3 protein: CASSLGSNSNEQFF

D gene: TRBD2
J gene: TRBJ2-3
V gene: TRBV13
clone size: NA
CDR3 DNA: TGTGCCAGCAGCTTAACGGGAGGTACGCAGTATTTT
CDR3 protein: CASSLTGGTQYF

D gene: NA
J gene: TRBJ1-1
V gene: TRBV7-2
clone size: once
CDR3 DNA: TGTGCCAGCAGCTTAAGCGGGGGGGAAGTAGCTTTCTTT
CDR3 protein: CASSLSGGEVAFF

D gene: NA
J gene: TRBJ2-3
V gene: TRBV7-2
clone size: NA
CDR3 DNA: TGTGCCAGCAGCTTAGACTCCCCTTTTGGCACAGATACGCAGTATTTT
CDR3 protein: CASSLDSPFGTDTQYF

D gene: NA
J gene: TRBJ1-1
V gene: TRBV10-3
clone size: NA
CDR3 DNA: TGTGCCATCAGGGGCAGGGAGGACACTGAAGCTTTCTTT
CDR3 protein: CAIRGREDTEAFF

D gene: NA
J gene: TRBJ2-7
V gene: TRBV5-1
clone size: NA
CDR3 DNA: TGCGCCAGCAGTGAGGTTTCGAGCTCCTACGAGCAGTACTTC
CDR3 protein: CASSEVSSSYEQYF

D gene: TRBD1
J gene: TRBJ1-4
V gene: TRBV27
clone size: few
CDR3 DNA: TGTGCCAGCAGTTTTGGGGACAGGGGTAATGAAAAACTGTTTTTT
CDR3 protein: CASSFGDRGNEKLFF

D gene: NA
J gene: TRBJ2-1
V gene: TRBV11-2
clone size: NA
CDR3 DNA: TGTGCCAGCAGCTTGGGGCCGGGACTCTACAATGAGCAGTTCTTC
CDR3 protein: CASSLGPGLYNEQFF

D gene: NA
J gene: TRBJ2-5
V gene: TRBV12-3/TRBV12-4
clone size: NA
CDR3 DNA: TGTGCCAGCAGCCGTAGGGGGGGAGAGACCCAGTACTTC
CDR3 protein: CASSRRGGETQYF

D gene: NA
J gene: TRBJ2-2
V gene: TRBV27
clone size: NA
CDR3 DNA: TGTGCCAGCAGTTTCAAGACGGGAGCCTCGAGCACCGGGGAGCTGTTTTTT
CDR3 protein: CASSFKTGASSTGELFF

D gene: TRBD1
J gene: TRBJ1-4
V gene: TRBV6-5
clone size: NA
CDR3 DNA: TGTGCCAGCAGTTACATGGGACAGGGCAATGAAAAACTGTTTTTT
CDR3 protein: CASSYMGQGNEKLFF

D gene: NA
J gene: TRBJ1-6
V gene: TRBV7-2
clone size: NA
CDR3 DNA: TGTGCCAGCAGCTTTGGACTGGGGAATTCACCCCTCCACTTT
CDR3 protein: CASSFGLGNSPLHF

D gene: NA
J gene: TRBJ2-1
V gene: TRBV4-3
clone size: few
CDR3 DNA: TGCGCCAGCAGCCAAGTGTCTACCTACAATGAGCAGTTCTTC
CDR3 protein: CASSQVSTYNEQFF

D gene: NA
J gene: TRBJ2-1
V gene: TRBV29-1
clone size: few
CDR3 DNA: TGCAGCGCCCGCTGGCCATCCTACAATGAGCAGTTCTTC
CDR3 protein: CSARWPSYNEQFF